Shown below are 28 T cell receptor beta chains from a single sample sequenced in a study of T cells in Graves' hyperthyroidism and ophthalmopathy. RNA transcripts yielded amplified TCR beta CDR3 regions. HTBI primers drove first-round RT-PCR of the TCR CDR3. TCRdb processed the multiplex PCR reads anew with MiXCR; each CDR3 protein has one entry. The table has roughly 800,000 distinct CDR3 sequences, approximately 40% seen once. Material: blood. The source of these receptors is a man in his late teens or twenties with Graves' hyperthyroidism.

At least ten counts were recorded for this clonotype. The chain has TRBV7-2 and TRBJ2-5; no firm D call. The V and J ends lost 7 bases and 5 bases respectively, with 8 bases between them. The length of the CDR3 is 11 residues. Per the germline V gene, CDR1 is SGHTA and CDR2 is FQGNSA. The CDR3 protein is CASTTAETQYF. The DNA of the CDR3 is TGTGCCAGCACCACCGCGGAGACCCAGTACTTC.

To note about this clonotype: The junction does not match germline at one end; this may be a read error. The rearrangement uses TRBV7-7 and TRBJ1-6; the match to TRBD1 covers 10 bases. Germline V gene data show CDR1 as SSHAT and CDR2 as FNYEAQ (reference sequence). This CDR3 is 15 amino acids long. As DNA, the CDR3 is TGTGCTAGCAGCTTAGACCGGGACAGGGGATCACCCCTCCACTTT. As protein: CASSLDRDRGSPLHF.

The chain is built from TRBV25-1 and TRBJ1-1; a weak D match, TRBD1 (6 bases). Trimming removed 6 bases from V and 9 bases from J, with 14 bases in between. Germline CDR1 is MGHDK and CDR2 is SYGVNS. The CDR3 consists of 12 residues. CDR3 sequence reads: CASRRSRGKAFF. CDR3 coding DNA: TGTGCCAGCAGACGGAGCAGGGGAAAAGCTTTCTTT.

The chain combines TRBV9 with TRBJ2-5; D is unclear. The length of the CDR3 is 16 residues. Germline CDR1 and CDR2: SGDLS and YYNGEE. With 0 bases removed from V and 5 bases from J, the gap between germline ends came to 17 bases. Here the CDR3 reads CASSVEPKTRWETQYF. Here the CDR3 DNA reads TGTGCCAGCAGCGTAGAGCCGAAAACCCGATGGGAGACCCAGTACTTC. Full variable domain (remainder filled in from reference TRBV9 and TRBJ2-5): DSGVTQTPKHLITATGQRVTLRCSPRSGDLSVYWYQQSLDQGLQFLIQYYNGEERAKGNILERFSAQQFPDLHSELNLSSLELGDSALYFCASSVEPKTRWETQYFGPGTRLLVL.

With regard to this clonotype: Its ends do not fully match the called genes, so a read error is possible. This chain's CDR3 is CASSFKTVNTEAFF. CDR3 DNA: TGTGCCAGCAGCTTCAAAACGGTGAACACTGAAGCTTTCTTT. The J gene is TRBJ1-1, the V gene TRBV5-1; D is unclear. The germline V gene has CDR1 SGHRS and CDR2 YFSETQ. There are 14 residues in the CDR3.

Turning to this clonotype: A read error may account for a junction end that differs from germline. This rearrangement joins TRBV5-5 to TRBJ2-7; 10 bases match TRBD2. CDR1 and CDR2 (germline): SGHKS, YYEKEE (reference sequence). The CDR3 spans 15 residues. In DNA, the CDR3 is TGCGCCAGCAGCTACGGACTAGCGGAGGACAGCGAGCAGTACTTC. This gives the protein CASSYGLAEDSEQYF.

Worth noting for this clonotype: Just one base apart from a much larger clone, this may be a read error. J is TRBJ1-4 and V is TRBV2, with D possibly being TRBD1 (6 bases). The CDR3 extends over 14 amino acids. V was clipped by 8 bases and J by 7 bases, with 17 bases between them. Germline V gives CDR1 SNHLY, CDR2 FYNNEI. The CDR3 DNA sequence: TGTGCCAGCTTGGGGACAAGGATGGTTGAAAAACTGTTTTTT. This translates into CASLGTRMVEKLFF.

The chain couples TRBV7-3 to TRBJ2-2; tentatively, D is TRBD2 (5 bases). Germline CDR1 and CDR2: SGHTA and FQGTGA. Trimming took 5 bases from V and 5 from J, leaving 18 bases between them. CDR3 length: 16 residues. The CDR3 region is CASSGEGQDGTGELFF. For the CDR3, the DNA is TGTGCCAGCAGCGGCGAGGGTCAGGACGGAACCGGGGAGCTGTTTTTT.

The chain couples TRBV20-1 to TRBJ2-7; 7 positions match TRBD1. The germline V gene encodes CDR1 DFQATT and CDR2 SNEGSKA (reference sequence). The V and J ends lost 2 bases and 6 bases, in that order; junction bases with no gene match: 19. The CDR3 runs to 17 residues. The DNA for the CDR3 is TGCAGTGCTAGAACCGGGACAGCCCCAAATCAACTCCTCGAGCAGTACTTC. This encodes CSARTGTAPNQLLEQYF.

The rearrangement links TRBV12-3 or TRBV12-4 to TRBJ1-3, with a tentative D call TRBD1 (5 bases). The CDR3 sequence is 14 residues long. V was trimmed by 7 bases and J by 0 bases, leaving 10 bases between them. The CDR3 bases are TGTGCCAGCAACCCGACAGCCTCTGGAAACACCATATATTTT. Its translation is CASNPTASGNTIYF.

This chain links TRBV20-1 with TRBJ2-2, with D possibly being TRBD1 (6 bases). Germline V gene lookup returns CDR1 DFQATT and CDR2 SNEGSKA (reference sequence). The CDR3 is 14 residues long. Trimming pared 0 bases from V and 3 bases from J, leaving 8 bases between. CDR3 amino acids: CSARDSGDTGELFF. CDR3 sequence (DNA): TGCAGTGCTAGAGATTCAGGGGACACCGGGGAGCTGTTTTTT.

Ten or more counts support this clonotype. CDR3 coding DNA: TGCGCCAGCAGTTCCACAGGGAACGGGGAGACCCAGTACTTC. This translates into CASSSTGNGETQYF. This chain connects TRBV10-2 to TRBJ2-5; D perhaps matches TRBD1 (6 bases). CDR1 is WSHSY and CDR2 is SAAADI in the germline V gene. CDR3 length: 14 residues. V lost 5 bases and J 5 bases, leaving 15 bases between the germline ends.

This clonotype was observed many times. J is TRBJ2-7 and V is TRBV12-3 or TRBV12-4, with TRBD1 as a possible D gene (5 bases). This CDR3 has 11 amino acids. Trimming removed 4 bases from V and 6 bases from J, with 7 bases in between. As DNA, the CDR3 is TGTGCCAGCAGTTATCAGGGCGAGCAGTACTTC. Encoded protein: CASSYQGEQYF.

This clonotype was detected only a few times. The J gene is TRBJ2-7, the V gene TRBV3-1; D remains unclear. Germline CDR1 and CDR2: LGHDT and YNNKEL (reference sequence). The V and J ends lost 4 bases and 2 bases respectively, with 12 bases between them. This CDR3 is 14 amino acids long. For the CDR3, the DNA is TGTGCCAGCAGCCCAAGCGCTTTCGCCTACGAGCAGTACTTC. Protein: CASSPSAFAYEQYF.

This clonotype was seen a handful of times. The rearrangement uses TRBV7-9 and TRBJ1-1; TRBD1 aligns across 8 bases. After removal of 1 base from V and 8 bases from J, the junction contained 6 bases not matched to a gene. CDR1 is SEHNR and CDR2 is FQNEAQ in the germline V gene (reference sequence). This CDR3 is 14 amino acids long. The CDR3, as DNA: TGTGCCAGCAGCTTAGTGGGGGACAGGAACGAAGCTTTCTTT. Its translation: CASSLVGDRNEAFF.

The chain couples TRBV11-2 to TRBJ2-2, with TRBD1 identical over 7 bases. Germline V gene data show CDR1 as SGHAT and CDR2 as FQNNGV. The CDR3 contains 15 residues. V lost 7 bases, J lost 4 bases, and 9 bases stayed unmatched. CDR3 in DNA: TGTGCCAGCACTCAGGGGGTAGGCCGCACCGGGGAGCTGTTTTTT. It encodes CASTQGVGRTGELFF.

This clonotype was counted a single time. This rearrangement joins TRBV4-2 to TRBJ2-5, with D maybe TRBD1 (6 bases). Germline CDR1 is LGHNA and CDR2 is YNFKEQ. This CDR3 comprises 14 residues. V lost 0 bases, J lost 3 bases, and 8 bases lay in between. In DNA, the CDR3 is TGTGCCAGCAGCCAAGATAACAGGGAAGAGACCCAGTACTTC. This codes for CASSQDNREETQYF.

This clonotype was detected a few times. V and J are TRBV6-5 and TRBJ1-5, with unresolved D. The CDR3 is 16 residues long. The V end was cut by 0 bases, the J end by 4 bases, with 13 bases between. Per germline, CDR1 MNHEY and CDR2 SVGAGI. DNA of the CDR3: TGTGCCAGCAGTTACTCGACCCGATCCAAAAATCAGCCCCAGCATTTT. It is translated as CASSYSTRSKNQPQHF.

This clonotype has a count of ten or more. The rearrangement links TRBV29-1 to TRBJ1-1, with D maybe TRBD1 (5 bases). CDR1 is SQVTM, CDR2 ANQGSEA, per germline. Trimming shortened V by 6 bases and J by 4 bases, and 9 bases separated the two germline ends. The CDR3 extends over 11 amino acids. CDR3 amino acids: CSVQGRTEAFF. The CDR3 coding sequence is TGCAGCGTCCAGGGACGCACTGAAGCTTTCTTT.

This clonotype was detected only a few times. The rearrangement links TRBV7-6 to TRBJ2-2, with TRBD1 identical over 8 bases. Losses at the gene ends were 5 bases for V and 1 base for J; bases not matched to a gene: 6. This CDR3 is 16 amino acids long. In germline, CDR1 is SGHVS, CDR2 FNYEAQ. The CDR3 bases are TGTGCCAGCAGCCAATCCGGGACAGGGAACACCGGGGAGCTGTTTTTT. The encoded protein is CASSQSGTGNTGELFF.

The rearrangement links TRBV6-5 to TRBJ1-1, with D unresolved. The V and J ends lost 7 bases and 7 bases respectively, with 13 bases between them. This CDR3 spans 12 amino acids. Germline V gene data show CDR1 as MNHEY and CDR2 as SVGAGI. The DNA of the CDR3 is TGTGCCAGCACCGCAGAGTTGGGTGAAGCTTTCTTT. The encoded protein is CASTAELGEAFF.

The CDR3 spells CSARDLMGGTEAFF. CDR3 DNA: TGCAGTGCTAGAGATCTCATGGGGGGAACTGAAGCTTTCTTT. The chain recombines TRBV20-1 with TRBJ1-1; D perhaps matches TRBD1 (5 bases). V shed 0 bases and J shed 5 bases, with 13 bases lying between them. This CDR3 comprises 14 residues. In germline, CDR1 is DFQATT, CDR2 SNEGSKA (reference sequence).

Regarding this clonotype: Given a much more abundant clone one base away, this may be a read error. The genes are TRBV15 and TRBJ2-2, with TRBD2 as a possible D gene (7 bases). Germline lookup yields CDR1 LNHNV and CDR2 YYDKDF (reference sequence). The CDR3 is made up of 16 amino acids. The germline V and J ends were trimmed by 1 base and 7 bases, with 16 bases remaining between them. The CDR3 loop is CATSRGRQGRDGELFF. Here the CDR3 DNA reads TGTGCCACCAGCAGAGGGAGGCAGGGGAGGGACGGGGAGCTGTTTTTT.

The chain employs TRBV4-1 and TRBJ2-7; the D is unclear. V lost 0 bases, J lost 6 bases, and 9 bases lay in between. Looked up from germline, CDR1 is MGHRA and CDR2 is YSYEKL. The CDR3 has 13 amino acids. In nucleotides, the CDR3 is TGCGCCAGCAGCCAAGATAGGTGGGGCGAGCAGTACTTC. This encodes CASSQDRWGEQYF.

The genes are TRBV19 and TRBJ2-5; 7 bases map to TRBD1. Germline trimming cut 3 bases from V and 3 bases from J; bases unmatched to any gene: 4. Germline assignment: CDR1 LNHDA and CDR2 SQIVND (reference sequence). The CDR3 extends over 14 amino acids. The CDR3 loop is CASSILQGKETQYF. In DNA form, the CDR3 reads TGTGCCAGTAGTATCTTACAGGGGAAAGAGACCCAGTACTTC.

The chain uses TRBV7-2 and TRBJ2-7; 10 positions match TRBD2. Unmatched junction bases numbered 8, after V lost 3 bases and J lost 6 bases. Germline V gene lookup returns CDR1 SGHTA and CDR2 FQGNSA. This CDR3 comprises 15 residues. The CDR3 sequence is CASSLTSGRAPEQYF. Here the CDR3 DNA reads TGTGCCAGCAGCTTGACGAGCGGGAGGGCTCCCGAGCAGTACTTC.

This clonotype showed up many times. V usage is TRBV4-3 and J usage is TRBJ2-5; D unresolved. Trimming left V 1 base short and J 5 bases short, with 14 bases between. Per the germline V gene, CDR1 is LGHNA and CDR2 is YSLEER. The CDR3 has 15 residues. This chain's CDR3 is CASSQGGVSSETQYF. The CDR3 bases are TGCGCCAGCAGCCAAGGAGGAGTCTCGAGCGAGACCCAGTACTTC.

The chain recombines TRBV25-1 with TRBJ2-7; perhaps D is TRBD1 or TRBD2 (6 bases each). V was trimmed by 4 bases and J by 3 bases, leaving 13 bases between them. The CDR3 has 14 amino acids. Looked up from germline, CDR1 is MGHDK and CDR2 is SYGVNS. The CDR3 DNA is TGTGCCAGCAGTGGAGGGGGGCACTACTACGAGCAGTACTTC. Residues: CASSGGGHYYEQYF.